Described below is a single T cell receptor beta chain sequence and its context. Its antigen is still unknown. Germline is not matched at one junction end, which may reflect a read error. RNA transcripts gave rise to amplified TCR beta CDR3 regions. HTBI primers were the set used in a first-round RT-PCR of the TCR CDR3. TCRdb fed the multiplex PCR reads into MiXCR, producing one record per CDR3 protein. This sample has hundreds of thousands of distinct CDR3 sequences, with around 38% found just once. These data originate in a study of T cells in Graves' hyperthyroidism and ophthalmopathy. CDR1 is ENHRY, CDR2 SYGVKD, per germline. This CDR3 has 15 residues. Regarding the study as a whole: For ophthalmopathy, model prediction preceded onset by a median about six months. Among thyroid clonotypes expanded above 0.001, most also appeared in blood.

The chain employs TRBV10-3 and TRBJ1-1, with TRBD1 as a possible D gene (5 bases). The sequence came from a man aged 18-30 years with Graves' hyperthyroidism. Sequencing was done on a sample of blood. CDR3 DNA sequence: TGTGCCAGCAGTCCGGGTTGGGTGAGGGGTACTGAAGCTTTCTTT. Protein sequence: CASSPGWVRGTEAFF.